The entry below gives a single T cell receptor (beta chain) sequence along with its context. Its antigen is unidentified. The data belong to a study of cytomegalovirus exposure and HLA in healthy donors. Researchers ran the PCR with 60 Vbeta and 13 Jbeta primers. As handled by the study authors: The count from a later analysis was 79 million or so unique TCR beta chains, around 11 million of them shared. Data came from immunoSEQ multiplex PCR; TCRdb stores just in-frame clones and leaves some out. Clone size and the V and J calls come from that table; the DNA yielded D and trimming. The repertoire holds some 40,000 clones, with 45% to 55% as singletons. General observations from the study: In vitro testing confirmed a few CMV-associated chains as specific for CMV antigens. Later work associated roughly 17,000 TCR beta sequences with HLA alleles at 0.05 false discovery rate.

The CDR3 loop spans 13 amino acids. Trimming cost V 6 bases and J 6 bases; bases outside gene matches: 7. CDR1 and CDR2 (germline): MGHRA, YSYEKL. The receptor was isolated from a woman aged 40 to 49 in good health and CMV-seropositive. The chain uses TRBV4-1 and TRBJ1-1, with TRBD1 identical over 7 bases. Sequencing was done on a sample of PBMCs. The DNA of the CDR3 is TGCGCCAGCAGTAAACAGGGGAGGCCTGAAGCTTTCTTT. Its protein is CASSKQGRPEAFF.